Shown below are 24 T cell receptor beta chains from a single sample sequenced in a study of Ad26.COV2.S vaccination and SARS-CoV-2 variants (dated by TCRdb to the early 2020s). In the paper's terms, the treatment or condition label means: 15 to 20 received Ad26.COV2.S at low or high dose, single or two shots; about 5 received placebo; per-sample allocation not given. Repertoires of vaccine and placebo recipients were sequenced from samples taken on day 63 after the first injection. Library preparation was by the immunoSEQ multiplex PCR assay. TCRdb obtained this table from immuneACCESS and retained in-frame rearrangements with V and J assigned. These tables miss some clones; where compared with another copy, unresolved V genes account for less than half of the shortfall, and the remainder is unexplained. The sample table contains roughly 510,000 clones; only one count was recorded for around 85% of them. In total, the top ten clones hold around 13% of the sample.

The sequenced sample was peripheral blood, obtained in a trial of Ad26.COV2.S vaccine versus placebo. The receptors shown here come from a person aged 18 to 65 who received the Ad26.COV2.S COVID-19 vaccine or a placebo.

This chain joins TRBV18 and TRBJ2-7; possible D gene TRBD1, 6 bases. This CDR3 has 13 amino acids. Trimming cost V 6 bases and J 6 bases, with 15 bases left between them. Germline V gene lookup returns CDR1 KGHSH and CDR2 LQKENI. For the CDR3, the DNA is TGTGCCAGCTCGGTACAGGGAATAGGCGAGCAGTACTTC. Encoded protein: CASSVQGIGEQYF.

V gene TRBV7-3 combines with J gene TRBJ2-2, with D unclear. The CDR3 contains 14 residues. From germline, CDR1 is SGHTA and CDR2 FQGTGA. V lost 3 bases and J 2 bases, leaving 7 bases between the germline ends. The CDR3 DNA is TGTGCCAGCAGCTTGACTTCAAACACCGGGGAGCTGTTTTTT. Its protein is CASSLTSNTGELFF. Full variable domain (remainder filled in from reference TRBV7-3 and TRBJ2-2): GAGVSQTPSNKVTEKGKYVELRCDPISGHTALYWYRQSLGQGPEFLIYFQGTGAADDSGLPNDRFFAVRPEGSVSTLKIQRTERGDSAVYLCASSLTSNTGELFFGEGSRLTVL.

V and J are TRBV12-3 or TRBV12-4 and TRBJ1-5, with unresolved D. The CDR3 consists of 12 residues. V was shortened by 6 bases and J by 6 bases, with 9 bases between the two germline ends. In nucleotides, the CDR3 is TGTGCCAGCAGGAGGGAATTTCAGCCCCAGCATTTT. This translates into CASRREFQPQHF.

This clone was seen a handful of times. The chain employs TRBV6-5 and TRBJ1-1; D not resolved. V was clipped by 3 bases and J by 2 bases, with 10 bases between them. The germline gives CDR1 MNHEY, CDR2 SVGAGI. The CDR3 runs to 14 residues. CDR3 nucleotides: TGTGCCAGCAGTTATAACGTACCTAACACTGAAGCTTTCTTT. Its translation is CASSYNVPNTEAFF.

This chain links TRBV28 with TRBJ1-3; D unresolved. Trimming removed 5 bases at V and 1 base at J, with 24 bases between. The CDR3 sequence is 19 residues long. CDR1 and CDR2 (germline): MDHEN, SYDVKM. For the CDR3, the DNA is TGTGCCAGCAGTCCACCTTCGGGGTGGTTAGGAGGATCTGGAAACACCATATATTTT. Residues: CASSPPSGWLGGSGNTIYF.

This chain connects TRBV2 to TRBJ1-6; tentatively, D is TRBD1 (6 bases). V lost 6 bases and J 8 bases, leaving 17 bases between the germline ends. The CDR3 runs to 15 residues. Germline-derived CDR1 and CDR2 are SNHLY and FYNNEI. The CDR3 bases are TGTGCCAGCAGGACAGGACCCGCCTTCGATTCACCCCTCCACTTT. It encodes CASRTGPAFDSPLHF.

V usage is TRBV19 and J usage is TRBJ1-3, with no clear D. CDR3 length: 13 amino acids. V lost 8 bases and J 3 bases, leaving 11 bases between the germline ends. The germline gives CDR1 LNHDA, CDR2 SQIVND (reference sequence). The CDR3 DNA sequence: TGTGCCAGTGGTGGGGTCGGTGGAAACACCATATATTTT. Its translation is CASGGVGGNTIYF.

This chain links TRBV9 with TRBJ2-3, with 8 bases matching TRBD2. CDR1 and CDR2 from the germline V gene are SGDLS and YYNGEE. This CDR3 is 16 amino acids long. V gave up 2 bases and J gave up 2 bases; unmatched junction bases: 7. The CDR3 sequence: CASSVGLAGDTDTQYF. The CDR3, as DNA: TGTGCCAGCAGCGTCGGACTAGCAGGAGACACAGATACGCAGTATTTT.

The rearrangement uses TRBV6-2 or TRBV6-3 and TRBJ2-1, with D tentatively TRBD2 (6 bases). Germline CDR1 MNHEY, CDR2 SVGEGT. Trimming stripped 5 bases from V and 3 bases from J, with 8 bases between. The CDR3 totals 13 residues. The CDR3 DNA follows: TGTGCCAGCAGTCGGGACTTCTACAATGAGCAGTTCTTC. Translation gives CASSRDFYNEQFF.

The gene calls are TRBV5-1 and TRBJ2-5; TRBD2 agrees at 7 bases. V was clipped by 3 bases and J by 4 bases; unmatched bases: 9. CDR1 SGHRS and CDR2 YFSETQ come from the germline V gene. This CDR3 contains 15 residues. The DNA of the CDR3 is TGCGCCAGCAGCTACCAGGGAGGGGTCGGAGAGACCCAGTACTTC. It codes for CASSYQGGVGETQYF.

This clone was counted once. This rearrangement joins TRBV6-5 to TRBJ1-2; 12 nucleotides agree with TRBD1. The CDR3 is 14 amino acids. V shed 6 bases, J shed 8 bases, and the junction held 7 bases outside the gene matches. Germline V gene lookup returns CDR1 MNHEY and CDR2 SVGAGI. The CDR3 DNA reads as TGTGCCAGCAGGACCACCGGGACAGGGGGCGGCTACACCTTC. Translated: CASRTTGTGGGYTF.

The rearrangement uses TRBV7-9 and TRBJ1-5, with D possibly matching TRBD1 (5 bases). V was pared by 5 bases and J by 4 bases, with 21 bases between. The CDR3 length is 17 residues. CDR1 is SEHNR, CDR2 FQNEAQ, per germline (reference sequence). The CDR3 sequence is CASSQGGGFRGNQPQHF. The DNA for the CDR3 is TGTGCCAGCAGCCAAGGTGGGGGTTTCCGAGGTAATCAGCCCCAGCATTTT. Looking up the rest from reference TRBV7-9 and TRBJ1-5 gives the full variable domain: DTGVSQNPRHKITKRGQNVTFRCDPISEHNRLYWYRQTLGQGPEFLTYFQNEAQLEKSRLLSDRFSAERPKGSFSTLEIQRTEQGDSAMYLCASSQGGGFRGNQPQHFGDGTRLSIL.

V gene TRBV4-2 combines with J gene TRBJ1-1; weak D call: TRBD1 (5 bases). In germline, CDR1 is LGHNA, CDR2 YNFKEQ. Trimming took off 0 bases at V and 1 base at J, with 6 bases between the two ends. This CDR3 has 14 residues. The CDR3 reads CASSQDQGNTEAFF. CDR3 sequence (DNA): TGTGCCAGCAGCCAAGATCAGGGGAACACTGAAGCTTTCTTT.

The chain uses TRBV7-8 and TRBJ2-1; D remains unclear. This CDR3 is 12 amino acids long. The V end lost 5 bases, the J end lost 12 bases, and 14 bases lay between the germline ends. Germline CDR1 SGHVS, CDR2 FQNEAQ. The DNA of the CDR3 is TGTGCCAGCAGCCCCCCATCGGTGGGGCAGTTCTTC. Its protein is CASSPPSVGQFF.

This chain links TRBV18 with TRBJ2-7; D is possibly TRBD1 (6 bases). Germline CDR1 and CDR2: KGHSH and LQKENI. The CDR3 loop spans 14 amino acids. V was cut by 1 base and J by 9 bases, with 16 bases left in between. The CDR3 nucleotides are TGTGCCAGCTCACCACTCCGGACAGAGGGTGGGCAGTACTTC. Its translation is CASSPLRTEGGQYF.

The chain uses TRBV2 and TRBJ2-6; D not certain. Per germline, CDR1 SNHLY and CDR2 FYNNEI. V was cut by 11 bases and J by 3 bases, with 11 bases left in between. The CDR3 runs to 13 residues. The CDR3 region has the DNA TGTGCCTGCGTGGTAGTTGGGGCCAACGTCCTGACTTTC. Its translation: CACVVVGANVLTF. The variable domain in full, with the rest retrieved from reference TRBV2 and TRBJ2-6, is EPEVTQTPSHQVTQMGQEVILRCVPISNHLYFYWYRQILGQKVEFLVSFYNNEISEKSEIFDDQFSVERPDGSNFTLKIRSTKLEDSAMYFCACVVVGANVLTFGAGSRLTVL.

The chain uses TRBV4-1 and TRBJ2-5; the match to TRBD2 covers 9 bases. The CDR3 sequence is 18 residues long. V was clipped by 0 bases and J by 7 bases; unmatched bases: 15. Germline CDR1 and CDR2: MGHRA and YSYEKL. The CDR3 reads CASSQDPLAGSRVGTQYF. CDR3 coding DNA: TGCGCCAGCAGCCAAGATCCACTAGCGGGTTCCCGAGTTGGGACCCAGTACTTC.

V is TRBV4-2 and J is TRBJ1-2, with 9 bases aligning to TRBD1. V shed 2 bases and J 4 bases; nucleotides not matched to a gene: 11. Germline values: CDR1 LGHNA, CDR2 YNFKEQ. This CDR3 contains 17 residues. The CDR3 bases are TGTGCCAGCAGCCAAAGGTGGGGACAGGGACAGGGCTATGGCTACACCTTC. This encodes CASSQRWGQGQGYGYTF.

This chain links TRBV9 with TRBJ2-7; 10 nucleotides match TRBD2. The J segment lost 2 bases and the V segment lost 3 bases, leaving 2 bases of the junction unmatched. The CDR3 extends over 14 amino acids. CDR1 and CDR2 from the germline V gene are SGDLS and YYNGEE. CDR3 protein: CASSGTSGPYEQYF. The DNA of the CDR3 is TGTGCCAGCAGCGGGACTAGCGGCCCCTACGAGCAGTACTTC.

By frequency in the sample, this clone is medium-sized. The chain recombines TRBV6-4 with TRBJ1-5; maybe TRBD1 (5 bases). Germline V gene sequence: CDR1 MRHNA, CDR2 SNTAGT. This CDR3 contains 15 residues. The V and J ends lost 0 bases and 4 bases respectively, with 10 bases between them. The CDR3 spells CASSDSSGPNQPQHF. CDR3 bases: TGTGCCAGCAGTGACTCCTCGGGGCCTAATCAGCCCCAGCATTTT.

This clone has just one count. The genes are TRBV24-1 and TRBJ2-1, with D possibly TRBD2 on 6 matching bases. V gave up 10 bases and J gave up 6 bases, with 12 bases separating them. The CDR3 spans 12 residues. Per the germline V gene, CDR1 is KGHDR and CDR2 is SFDVKD. The CDR3 region is CATGVGGNEQFF. CDR3 nucleotides: TGTGCCACGGGAGTGGGGGGCAATGAGCAGTTCTTC.

The chain has TRBV19 and TRBJ2-2; no clear D. The V gene's germline CDR1 is LNHDA and CDR2 SQIVND (reference sequence). V was cut by 10 bases and J by 6 bases, with 9 bases left in between. The CDR3 has 11 amino acids. DNA of the CDR3: TGTGCCACACTCTGGGCCGGGGAGCTGTTTTTT. Residues: CATLWAGELFF.

V and J are TRBV7-9 and TRBJ2-1; no definite D call. The CDR3 loop spans 16 amino acids. V shed 2 bases and J shed 4 bases, with 15 bases lying between them. Per germline, CDR1 SEHNR and CDR2 FQNEAQ (reference sequence). CDR3 sequence (DNA): TGTGCCAGCAGCTTAACGGTGGGGATGGGTTACAATGAGCAGTTCTTC. Protein sequence: CASSLTVGMGYNEQFF.

This chain's CDR3 is CASSQDRGPTDTQYF. The CDR3 DNA is TGTGCCAGCAGCCAAGATCGAGGGCCCACAGATACGCAGTATTTT. The chain links TRBV3-1 (or the pseudogene TRBV3-2) to TRBJ2-3, with D tentatively TRBD2 (5 bases). This CDR3 is 15 amino acids long. Looked up from germline, CDR1 is LGHDT and CDR2 is YNNKEL (reference sequence). With 0 bases removed from V and 2 bases from J, the gap between germline ends came to 9 bases.